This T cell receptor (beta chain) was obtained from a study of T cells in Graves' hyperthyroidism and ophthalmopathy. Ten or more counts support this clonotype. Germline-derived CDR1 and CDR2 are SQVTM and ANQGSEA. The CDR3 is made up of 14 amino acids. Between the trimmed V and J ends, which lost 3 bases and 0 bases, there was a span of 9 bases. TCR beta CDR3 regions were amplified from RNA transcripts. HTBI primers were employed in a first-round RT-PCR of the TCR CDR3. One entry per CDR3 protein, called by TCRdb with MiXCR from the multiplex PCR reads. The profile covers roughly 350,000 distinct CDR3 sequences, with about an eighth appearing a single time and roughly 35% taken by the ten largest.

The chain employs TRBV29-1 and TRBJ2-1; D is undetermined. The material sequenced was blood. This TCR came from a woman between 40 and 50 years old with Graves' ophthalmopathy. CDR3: CSVDDMSSYNEQFF. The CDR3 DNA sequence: TGCAGCGTTGACGACATGAGCTCCTACAATGAGCAGTTCTTC.